This T cell receptor (beta chain) was identified during a study of shared clonotypes between healthy human individuals. The CDR3 contains 16 residues. Looked up from germline, CDR1 is SGHTA and CDR2 is FQGNSA. V lost 1 base and J 0 bases, leaving 10 bases between the germline ends. Sequenced by immunoSEQ multiplex PCR; TCRdb stores in-frame clones only, minus some. Among some 2,000,000 clones listed, roughly 94% were seen once. The receptor comes from a man aged 18 to 35 in good health. The V gene is TRBV7-2, the J gene TRBJ1-3; D is unresolved. The sequenced sample was naive CD4+ T cells sorted from blood. Subset noted: CD45RA+ positively selected. The CDR3 is CASSLVPPSSGNTIYF. The CDR3 DNA is TGTGCCAGCAGCTTAGTACCGCCGAGCTCTGGAAACACCATATATTTT.